A selection of T cell receptor beta chains follows, all from one sample in a study of radiation and T cells in renal cell carcinoma. Data came from immunoSEQ multiplex PCR; TCRdb stores just in-frame clones and leaves some out. This sample has tens of thousands of clones, with around 77% found just once. Sample: blood, taken from a patient whose treatment included radiotherapy and nephrectomy. The source is a man aged 55 to 70 with renal cell carcinoma. Both conserved end residues are part of each CDR3. Each record gives: J gene, D gene, clone size, V gene, CDR3 DNA, CDR3 protein. The D gene is left open where the match is weak. Size tells how often a clone was seen (once, few, many) or the class of an expanded clone, and some rows leave it out.

>TRBJ2-7|TRBD2|NA|TRBV7-2
TGTGCCAGCAGCTTAGCGGCGCGGGGGGGCGTCTACGAGCAGTACTTC
CASSLAARGGVYEQYF
>TRBJ1-4|NA|NA|TRBV15
TGTGCCACCAGCGACCGGGACACCATTATCTCTGAAAAACTGTTTTTT
CATSDRDTIISEKLFF
>TRBJ1-3|NA|few|TRBV19
TGTGCCAGTAGTTTTCACTCTGGAAACACCATATATTTT
CASSFHSGNTIYF
>TRBJ1-4|NA|medium-sized|TRBV19
TGTGCCAGTACCGAGATGGGTCCAACTAATGAAAAACTGTTTTTT
CASTEMGPTNEKLFF
>TRBJ2-5|TRBD2|NA|TRBV18
TGTGCCAGCTCACCACCGGGAGGGCCTCAGGAGACCCAGTACTTC
CASSPPGGPQETQYF
>TRBJ2-5|NA|NA|TRBV5-1
TGCGCCAGCAGCCCCGGGGTTCAAGAGACCCAGTACTTC
CASSPGVQETQYF
>TRBJ2-5|NA|NA|TRBV5-4
TGTGCCAGCAGCTTGCCAGGCCCCGGGACGCCCCAAGAGACCCAGTACTTC
CASSLPGPGTPQETQYF
>TRBJ2-2|NA|NA|TRBV19
TGTGCCAGTAGTACAACCCGGGGGAGACAGGGTGGGGCCGGGGAGCTGTTTTTT
CASSTTRGRQGGAGELFF
>TRBJ2-2|NA|NA|TRBV5-1
TGCGCCAGCACTGGAGGGATGTTCGCGAACACCGGGGAGCTGTTTTTT
CASTGGMFANTGELFF
>TRBJ2-1|NA|NA|TRBV18
TGTGCCAGCTCACCGGACGCACTGGTTCAGGGGGGAGATGAGCAGTTCTTC
CASSPDALVQGGDEQFF
>TRBJ2-1|NA|NA|TRBV6-4
TGTGCCAGCAGTGACTCGGTAGGGGTTAGGAACAATGAGCAGTTCTTC
CASSDSVGVRNNEQFF
>TRBJ2-5|TRBD2|NA|TRBV11-2
TGTGCCAGCAGCTTAGAGACTAGCGGGGGCGCGACCCAGTACTTC
CASSLETSGGATQYF
>TRBJ1-2|NA|few|TRBV5-1
TGCGCCAGCAGCTTGTTAGGTAGGAACTATGGCTACACCTTC
CASSLLGRNYGYTF
>TRBJ1-3|NA|NA|TRBV5-6
TGTGCCAGCAGCTTTATCACGGGCGCGAGCTCTGGAAACACCATATATTTT
CASSFITGASSGNTIYF
>TRBJ1-2|TRBD1|NA|TRBV5-1
TGCGCCAGCAGCCCTGACAGGGGGCTTGGCTACACCTTC
CASSPDRGLGYTF
>TRBJ1-5|NA|NA|TRBV7-6
TGTGCCAGCCCGGGGTGGGGTCAGCCCCAGCATTTT
CASPGWGQPQHF
>TRBJ2-7|NA|NA|TRBV7-9
TGTGCCAGCAGCTTAGGGGGCACCTACGAGCAGTACTTC
CASSLGGTYEQYF
>TRBJ1-2|TRBD1|NA|TRBV19
TGTGCCAGTAGGGACAGGGGGCCAAAGGGTGGCTACACCTTC
CASRDRGPKGGYTF
>TRBJ1-2|NA|NA|TRBV10-3
TGTGCCATCAAAGGAACAGAGAGCGCCTATGGCTACACCTTC
CAIKGTESAYGYTF
>TRBJ2-1|TRBD1|NA|TRBV10-3
TGTGCCACCTGGACAGGGATAGGGGACAATGAGCAGTTCTTC
CATWTGIGDNEQFF
>TRBJ2-5|NA|once|TRBV2
TGTGCCAGCAGTGGGCAGAAAGAGACCCAGTACTTC
CASSGQKETQYF
>TRBJ2-2|NA|NA|TRBV6-6
TGTGCCAGCATCCACCGAGGGGAGAACACCGGGGAGCTGTTTTTT
CASIHRGENTGELFF
>TRBJ1-2|NA|NA|TRBV10-2
TGCGCCAGCAGTGAAACCGCGGACTCGGAGAGGGGCTACACCTTC
CASSETADSERGYTF
>TRBJ1-3|NA|NA|TRBV5-5
TGTGCCAGCAGCTTGGTGGCAGAACAATCTGGAAACACCATATATTTT
CASSLVAEQSGNTIYF
>TRBJ1-3|NA|NA|TRBV7-2
TGTGCCAGCAGCCCTGCGGGTACTGGAAACACCATATATTTT
CASSPAGTGNTIYF
>TRBJ1-6|TRBD1|NA|TRBV7-9
TGTGCCAGCAGCTTCGGCAGGGGGAATTCACCCCTCCACTTT
CASSFGRGNSPLHF
>TRBJ2-7|TRBD1|NA|TRBV7-9
TGTGCCAGCAGCTTATCGGGACAGGGGTCCTACGAGCAGTACTTC
CASSLSGQGSYEQYF
>TRBJ1-3|NA|NA|TRBV15
TGTGCCACCAGCAGAGATCTCGGCATCTCTGGAAACACCATATATTTT
CATSRDLGISGNTIYF
>TRBJ1-4|TRBD1|once|TRBV6-5
TGTGCCAGCAGCAAGGGACAGGTTAGGGAAAAACTGTTTTTT
CASSKGQVREKLFF
>TRBJ2-7|NA|NA|TRBV27
TGTGCCAGCAGTTCGGCAGACTTCACCAGCTCAGACTACGAGCAGTACTTC
CASSSADFTSSDYEQYF
>TRBJ2-5|NA|NA|TRBV7-9
TGTGCCAGCAGCATTACAAGGGACACCTTCCAAGAGACCCAGTACTTC
CASSITRDTFQETQYF
>TRBJ1-5|TRBD1|NA|TRBV7-9
TGTGCCAGCAGCTCCTTGGGACAGGGGGCAAATCAGCCCCAGCATTTT
CASSSLGQGANQPQHF
>TRBJ2-5|NA|NA|TRBV7-2
TGTGCCAGCAGCTTAATAGGAGAGACCCAGTACTTC
CASSLIGETQYF
>TRBJ1-2|TRBD1|NA|TRBV5-1
TGCGCCAGCAGCTTGTTGACAGGGGGTAGCTATGGCTACACCTTC
CASSLLTGGSYGYTF
>TRBJ1-2|NA|NA|TRBV2
TGTGCCAGCAGTGAGAGAGGCAGGGGCTACTATGGCTACACCTTC
CASSERGRGYYGYTF
>TRBJ2-7|NA|few|TRBV30
TGTGCCTGGAGTATGGGCTCCTACGAGCAGTACTTC
CAWSMGSYEQYF
>TRBJ2-1|NA|NA|TRBV30
TGTGCCTGGAGTGTCTTGCCGGGGCGCGACTACAATGAGCAGTTCTTC
CAWSVLPGRDYNEQFF
>TRBJ1-2|TRBD1|NA|TRBV18
TGTGCCAGCTCACCAGGGACAGAAATTGGAGACTATGGCTACACCTTC
CASSPGTEIGDYGYTF
>TRBJ2-6|NA|NA|TRBV5-8
TGTGCCAGCGTGAGGTCGGGATCTGGGGCCAACGTCCTGACTTTC
CASVRSGSGANVLTF
>TRBJ2-1|NA|NA|TRBV7-2
TGTGCCAGCAGCTTAGGCTTACTAGCAACTGAGCAGTTCTTC
CASSLGLLATEQFF